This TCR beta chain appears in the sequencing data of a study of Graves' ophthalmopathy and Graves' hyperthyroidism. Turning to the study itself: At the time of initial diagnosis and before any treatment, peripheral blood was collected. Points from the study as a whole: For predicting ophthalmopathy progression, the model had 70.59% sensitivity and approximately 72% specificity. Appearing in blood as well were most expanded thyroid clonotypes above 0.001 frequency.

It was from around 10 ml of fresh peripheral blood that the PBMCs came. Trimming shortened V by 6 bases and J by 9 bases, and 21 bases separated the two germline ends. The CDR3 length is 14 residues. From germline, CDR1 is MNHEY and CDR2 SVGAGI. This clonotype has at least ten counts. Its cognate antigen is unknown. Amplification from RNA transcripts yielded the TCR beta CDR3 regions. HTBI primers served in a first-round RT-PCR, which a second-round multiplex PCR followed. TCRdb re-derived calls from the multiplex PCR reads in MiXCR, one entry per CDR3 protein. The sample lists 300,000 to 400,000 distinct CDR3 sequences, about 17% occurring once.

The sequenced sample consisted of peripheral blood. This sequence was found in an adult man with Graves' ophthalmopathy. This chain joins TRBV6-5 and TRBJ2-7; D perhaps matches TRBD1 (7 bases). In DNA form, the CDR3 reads TGTGCCAGCAGCGTTCAGGGGGGAAAGATTTGGCAGTACTTC. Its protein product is CASSVQGGKIWQYF.